Listed here is a single T cell receptor (beta chain). This clone came up once. It has no known antigen specificity. Per-base qualities were not stored, and no clone one base away is much larger. The data belong to a study of PD-L1 blockade in urothelial cancer (dated by TCRdb to about 2017). Some background on the complete study: Every patient began therapy at some point between 2013 and 2015 and was given atezolizumab 1,200 mg intravenously every 3 weeks. Patients had an ECOG performance status of 0 or 1 and had received between 0 and 3 prior chemotherapy regimens. Durable clinical benefit was defined as a progression-free survival longer than 6 months, and TCR features were additionally tested against progression-free survival and overall survival. Durable clinical benefit was achieved by nine patients but not by the remaining 20. About 85% of the roughly 29 patients were identified as males with urothelial cancer of bladder origin, and a prior smoking history was reported by 18 of 29 patients. Pretreatment tumor samples, along with matched peripheral blood serially collected before and after atezolizumab treatment, were subjected to TCR sequencing. In the same patients, pretreatment tumors underwent whole exome sequencing and RNA sequencing in addition to TCR sequencing. Blood samples were analyzed at 3 weeks after treatment start (second dose) and at 6 weeks after treatment start. Blood samples yielded a median of 141,255 T cells and more than 80,000 unique TCRs, with median clonality roughly 0.085. An exploratory multi-omic analysis was conducted of the somatic, immune and clinical correlates of response to PD-L1 blockade with atezolizumab in urothelial cancer. Around 30 patients had pretreatment blood TCR-seq, about 25 had at least one posttreatment blood collection, and about 25 had tumor TCR-seq.

This specimen's time point label, interpreted: peripheral blood 6 weeks after treatment start. A cohort of around 28 patients with locally advanced or metastatic urothelial carcinoma, treated at Memorial Sloan Kettering on a trial protocol, was included. Peripheral blood mononuclear cells were collected pretreatment and during treatment, with between 1 and 8 total time points obtained per patient. The Qiagen DNeasy Blood extraction kit was used to purify genomic DNA from total PBMCs and tumor samples. PBMCs were collected pretreatment and during treatment, and were isolated and stored as previously described. To estimate absolute template abundance from read counts, synthetic TCR analog templates were spiked into each PCR. The immunoSEQ assay was used to amplify TCRbeta CDR3 regions from genomic DNA with bias-controlled V and J gene primers. Rearranged TCRbeta segments were sequenced at approximately 20X coverage. In the source study's methods: Sequencing errors were corrected by clustering and CDR3s were annotated against IMGT to assign V, D and J genes. Only productive TCRbeta rearrangements were used in downstream analyses, excluding out-of-frame or stop-codon sequences. Clonality was calculated as one minus the Shannon entropy normalized by the log of the number of unique productive sequences. Fisher's exact test with Benjamini-Hochberg correction, using a cutoff of adjusted p below 0.01, was how clones that differed between time points or between blood and tumor were identified. In TCRdb, the immuneACCESS table is reduced to in-frame sequences with V and J assigned. These tables do not hold every clone; where another copy was compared, an unresolved V gene accounts for under half, and the others remain unexplained. The V and J calls and clone size come from that table; D and trimming were worked out from the DNA. This sample holds under 150,000 clones; around nine tenths were observed only once. The ten largest clones take up 1.5% to 2% of the sample.

What the study reported, not specific to this receptor: Because the sample size was small (n ≈ 31) and many exploratory analyses were performed, the results are intended to be hypothesis-generating. Patients with durable benefit showed greater expansion of tumor-associated TCR clones in peripheral blood 3 weeks after starting treatment (n of about 20, p = 0.022). A pretreatment peripheral blood TCR clonality below the median was linked to improved progression-free and overall survival.

The material sequenced was PBMCs, taken around atezolizumab (anti-PD-L1) treatment. The receptor was isolated from a man aged 55 to 70 with urothelial cancer.

The CDR3 protein sequence reads: CASSPGQSSYEQYF. The nucleotides read TGCGCCAGCAGCCCCGGACAAAGCTCCTACGAGCAGTACTTC. The sequence links TRBV5-1 to TRBJ2-7; the D segment could be TRBD1, given 5 matching bases. The germline V gene gives CDR1 as SGHRS and CDR2 as YFSETQ. Trimming takes 4 bases from V and 0 bases from J, and the germline ends sit 11 bases apart. The CDR3, from cysteine to phenylalanine, totals 14 residues. CDR3 DNA is the only sequence kept; it has 42 bases, read in frame from the first base.